One and the same sample provided the 20 T cell receptor beta chains below, sequenced in a study of T-cell reconstitution after alpha-beta-depleted transplantation in children. This sample's TCRbeta library carried unique molecular identifier barcodes. TCRdb reanalysed the PCR reads using MiXCR and keeps one entry per CDR3 protein. The top ten hold 3.8% of the sample, which has 350,000 to 400,000 distinct CDR3 sequences, roughly 22% seen once. Source: PBMCs from the stem cell graft donor, taken from the stem cell graft. These receptors all stem from a human donor who donated a stem cell graft to a child with acute myeloid leukemia.

The sample holds many counts of this clonotype. The gene calls are TRBV20-1 and TRBJ1-1; D possibly corresponds to TRBD1 (6 bases). Looked up from germline, CDR1 is DFQATT and CDR2 is SNEGSKA (reference sequence). Trimming removed 3 bases from V and 4 bases from J, with 18 bases in between. The CDR3 consists of 15 residues. The CDR3 spells CSARKGVRLGTEAFF. The CDR3 region has the DNA TGCAGTGCTAGGAAGGGGGTGCGGTTGGGCACTGAAGCTTTCTTT.

This clonotype was counted only a few times. The CDR3 DNA sequence: TGTGCCAGCAGCCAATATCCGGGCACCGGGGAGCTGTTTTTT. Residues: CASSQYPGTGELFF. V is TRBV4-2 and J is TRBJ2-2; no clear D gene. Between the trimmed V and J ends, which lost 2 bases and 4 bases, there was a span of 8 bases. The CDR3 covers 14 residues. Germline CDR1 and CDR2: LGHNA and YNFKEQ.

The chain joins TRBV29-1 to TRBJ2-7; 8 nucleotides match TRBD1. The ends lost 4 bases at V and 3 bases at J; junction bases unmatched: 5. The CDR3 is made up of 13 amino acids. CDR1 is SQVTM and CDR2 is ANQGSEA in the germline V gene. The CDR3 DNA is TGCAGCGTTGGGGGGACAGGCGACTACGAGCAGTACTTC. Residues: CSVGGTGDYEQYF.

This clonotype was seen a few times. The J gene is TRBJ2-1, the V gene TRBV28; possible D gene TRBD2, 5 bases. This CDR3 comprises 13 residues. Germline assignment: CDR1 MDHEN and CDR2 SYDVKM. The ends were cut back, 3 bases at V and 5 bases at J, with 8 bases in the middle. The chain's CDR3 is CASSFTADNEQFF. The CDR3 nucleotides are TGTGCCAGCAGTTTTACAGCGGACAATGAGCAGTTCTTC.

The CDR3 loop is CSACALAGVSDTQYF. The CDR3 DNA reads as TGCAGCGCTTGCGCACTAGCGGGAGTCTCAGATACGCAGTATTTT. The V gene is TRBV29-1, the J gene TRBJ2-3; 11 positions agree with TRBD2. This CDR3 has 15 residues. Per the germline V gene, CDR1 is SQVTM and CDR2 is ANQGSEA. Trimming removed 7 bases from V and 4 bases from J; junction bases left unmatched: 10.

In this sample, this clonotype turned up a few times. The V and J genes are TRBV29-1 and TRBJ2-2, with a tentative D call TRBD1 (5 bases). Trimming stripped 6 bases from V and 0 bases from J, with 17 bases between. The germline V gene encodes CDR1 SQVTM and CDR2 ANQGSEA. This CDR3 has 16 residues. CDR3 amino acids: CSVAGWGASNTGELFF. Here the CDR3 DNA reads TGCAGCGTCGCAGGGTGGGGTGCCTCGAACACCGGGGAGCTGTTTTTT.

This clonotype came up a few times. The rearrangement joins TRBV6-1 to TRBJ1-5, with a possible D match to TRBD1 (5 bases). Germline V gives CDR1 MNHNS, CDR2 SASEGT. CDR3 size: 14 residues. V lost 1 base and J lost 7, with 11 bases in between. CDR3 sequence: CASSEDARGQPQHF. The CDR3 coding sequence is TGTGCCAGCAGTGAAGACGCAAGGGGACAGCCCCAGCATTTT.

The chain carries TRBV24-1 and TRBJ2-1, with D hard to call. Germline V gene data show CDR1 as KGHDR and CDR2 as SFDVKD. The CDR3 runs to 14 residues. V dropped 5 bases and J dropped 8 bases, with 15 bases sitting between them. CDR3 DNA: TGTGCCACCAGTGGACGCGGAAAATTCGATGAGCAGTTCTTC. The encoded protein is CATSGRGKFDEQFF.

This clonotype has at least ten counts. This chain joins TRBV20-1 and TRBJ2-1, with no clear D. The V gene lost 1 base and the J gene lost 4 bases, with 2 bases spanning the gap. CDR3 length: 11 residues. CDR1 DFQATT and CDR2 SNEGSKA come from the germline V gene (reference sequence). CDR3 protein: CSARVYNEQFF. The CDR3 coding sequence is TGCAGTGCTAGAGTTTACAATGAGCAGTTCTTC.

This clonotype was counted only a few times. V gene TRBV12-3 or TRBV12-4 combines with J gene TRBJ2-7, with 7 bases matching TRBD2. With V trimmed by 8 bases and J by 3 bases, 4 bases remained unmatched. This CDR3 is built from 12 residues. CDR3 region: CASGGRGYEQYF. CDR3 bases: TGTGCCAGCGGCGGGAGAGGCTACGAGCAGTACTTC.

Only a few counts were recorded for this clonotype. The chain is built from TRBV25-1 and TRBJ2-7; 10 bases map to TRBD2. Germline values: CDR1 MGHDK, CDR2 SYGVNS. The CDR3 length is 17 residues. V lost 3 bases, J lost 2 bases, and 10 bases stayed unmatched. The CDR3 loop is CASSDLRSGRGPYEQYF. Here the CDR3 DNA reads TGTGCCAGCAGTGACCTCAGAAGCGGGAGGGGGCCCTACGAGCAGTACTTC.

Many counts were recorded for this clonotype. This sequence joins TRBV18 and TRBJ2-7, with D possibly TRBD2 on 5 matching bases. Germline V CDR1 and CDR2: KGHSH, LQKENI. The CDR3 loop spans 14 amino acids. Trimming pared 5 bases from V and 0 bases from J, leaving 11 bases between. The CDR3 reads CASSGGLSSYEQYF. DNA for the CDR3: TGTGCCAGCTCAGGCGGGCTTAGCTCCTACGAGCAGTACTTC.

This clonotype has at least ten counts. The chain has TRBV20-1 and TRBJ2-5; D is perhaps TRBD1 or TRBD2 (5 bases each). V was trimmed by 4 bases and J by 2 bases, leaving 14 bases between them. This CDR3 spans 14 amino acids. Germline CDR1 and CDR2: DFQATT and SNEGSKA (reference sequence). This CDR3 is CSAIQGVEQETQYF. The CDR3 coding sequence is TGCAGTGCTATTCAGGGAGTGGAGCAAGAGACCCAGTACTTC.

This clonotype was seen more than once but under ten times. The chain recombines TRBV4-1 with TRBJ2-3; the D gene is possibly TRBD2 (6 bases). Trimming shortened V by 0 bases and J by 1 base, and 26 bases separated the two germline ends. This CDR3 has 21 amino acids. Germline V gene sequence: CDR1 MGHRA, CDR2 YSYEKL. The DNA of the CDR3 is TGCGCCAGCAGCCAAGATTGGGGACTCCCTCAGCGGTTGATCGGCACAGATACGCAGTATTTT. Translation gives CASSQDWGLPQRLIGTDTQYF.

Only a few counts were recorded for this clonotype. This chain's CDR3 is CASTQTGSDDNEQFF. CDR3 in DNA: TGTGCCAGCACACAAACAGGGTCCGACGACAATGAGCAGTTCTTC. The chain uses TRBV7-9 and TRBJ2-1, with D tentatively TRBD1 (6 bases). The CDR3 has 15 amino acids. Trimming pared 7 bases from V and 5 bases from J, leaving 18 bases between. Looked up from germline, CDR1 is SEHNR and CDR2 is FQNEAQ (reference sequence).

The V gene is TRBV20-1, the J gene TRBJ2-3; D is undetermined. CDR3 length: 15 amino acids. V gave up 3 bases and J gave up 0 bases, with 13 bases separating them. Germline CDR1 and CDR2: DFQATT and SNEGSKA (reference sequence). The CDR3 here is CSASPRLSSTDTQYF. Here the CDR3 DNA reads TGCAGTGCTAGCCCTCGCCTTTCTAGCACAGATACGCAGTATTTT.

The V and J genes are TRBV7-6 and TRBJ2-7; D gene uncertain. Trimming left V 5 bases short and J 0 bases short, with 11 bases between. The CDR3 runs to 14 residues. Germline loops: CDR1 SGHVS, CDR2 FNYEAQ. CDR3 in DNA: TGTGCCAGCAGCCCGATGGGGAACTCCTACGAGCAGTACTTC. Translating it yields CASSPMGNSYEQYF.

This clonotype was observed a few times. The chain recombines TRBV12-3 or TRBV12-4 with TRBJ1-1; D might be TRBD1 (6 bases). Trimming pared 7 bases from V and 11 bases from J, leaving 17 bases between. The CDR3 is 12 residues long. The CDR3 reads CASIEGRGSAFF. CDR3 bases: TGTGCCAGCATTGAGGGGAGGGGGAGCGCTTTCTTT.

This chain uses TRBV24-1 with TRBJ2-3; D may be TRBD2 (7 bases). This CDR3 contains 13 residues. Germline values: CDR1 KGHDR, CDR2 SFDVKD. V was shortened by 7 bases and J by 11 bases, with 18 bases between the two germline ends. CDR3 nucleotide sequence: TGTGCCACCAGGGGAACCCTAGGGGGGGAGCAGTATTTT. It codes for CATRGTLGGEQYF.

The chain carries TRBV20-1 and TRBJ1-5; D unclear. Germline loops: CDR1 DFQATT, CDR2 SNEGSKA (reference sequence). V was shortened by 8 bases and J by 2 bases, with 19 bases between the two germline ends. The CDR3 loop spans 15 amino acids. The CDR3 DNA sequence: TGCAGTCTCTCCCATTTGTGGGTAGGCAATCAGCCCCAGCATTTT. Its translation is CSLSHLWVGNQPQHF.